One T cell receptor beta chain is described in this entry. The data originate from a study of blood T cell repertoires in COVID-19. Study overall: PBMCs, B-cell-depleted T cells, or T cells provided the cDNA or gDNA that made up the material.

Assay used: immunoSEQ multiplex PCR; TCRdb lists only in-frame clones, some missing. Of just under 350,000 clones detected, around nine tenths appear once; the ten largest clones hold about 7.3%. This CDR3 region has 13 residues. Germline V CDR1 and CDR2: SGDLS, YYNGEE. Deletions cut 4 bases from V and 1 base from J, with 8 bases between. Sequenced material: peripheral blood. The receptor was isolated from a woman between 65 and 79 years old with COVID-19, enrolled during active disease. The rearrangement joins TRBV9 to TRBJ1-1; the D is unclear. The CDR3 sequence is CASSPRGNTEAFF. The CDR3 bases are TGTGCCAGCAGCCCCCGGGGGAACACTGAAGCTTTCTTT.